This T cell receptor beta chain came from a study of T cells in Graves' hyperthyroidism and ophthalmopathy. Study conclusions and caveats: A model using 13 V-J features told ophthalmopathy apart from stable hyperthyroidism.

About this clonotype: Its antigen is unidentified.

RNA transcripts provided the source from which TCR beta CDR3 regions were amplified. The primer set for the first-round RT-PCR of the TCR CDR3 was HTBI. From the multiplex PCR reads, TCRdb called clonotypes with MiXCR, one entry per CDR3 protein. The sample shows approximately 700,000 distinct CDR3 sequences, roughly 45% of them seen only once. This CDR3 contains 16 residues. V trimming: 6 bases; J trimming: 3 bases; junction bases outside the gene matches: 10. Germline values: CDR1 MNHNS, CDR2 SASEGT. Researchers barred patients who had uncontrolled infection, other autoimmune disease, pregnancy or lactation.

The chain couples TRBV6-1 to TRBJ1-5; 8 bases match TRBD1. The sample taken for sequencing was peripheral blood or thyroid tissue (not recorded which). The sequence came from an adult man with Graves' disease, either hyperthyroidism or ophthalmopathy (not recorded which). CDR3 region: CASSLRTGRPNQPQHF. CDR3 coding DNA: TGTGCCAGCAGCCTGAGGACAGGGCGTCCCAATCAGCCCCAGCATTTT.